These 23 T cell receptor beta chains share one sample of origin, sequenced in a study of T-cell reconstitution after alpha-beta-depleted transplantation in children. Using unique molecular identifiers, the investigators prepared the TCRbeta library. From the PCR reads, TCRdb called clonotypes with MiXCR, one entry per CDR3 protein. Of over 100,000 distinct CDR3 sequences detected, approximately 10% appear once; the ten largest clones hold less than 45%. The specimen was PBMCs, collected before TCRalphabeta/CD19-depleted stem cell transplant. These receptors originate from a boy between 2 and 10 years old with acute lymphoblastic leukemia, due to receive a stem cell transplant.

This chain connects TRBV12-3 or TRBV12-4 to TRBJ2-3; 7 nucleotides agree with TRBD1. Trimming removed 4 bases from V and 0 bases from J; junction bases left unmatched: 10. This CDR3 has 17 amino acids. Written as DNA, the CDR3 is TGTGCCAGCAGTTCCTCACAGGGGACGGTTAGCACAGATACGCAGTATTTT. It translates to CASSSSQGTVSTDTQYF.

Many counts were recorded for this clonotype. CDR3 sequence (DNA): TGCGCCAGCAGCCGCCCGGGCTCCTACAATGAGCAGTTCTTC. Its translation: CASSRPGSYNEQFF. V is TRBV5-1 and J is TRBJ2-1, with D unresolved. V shed 4 bases and J shed 0 bases, with 8 bases lying between them. CDR3 length: 14 residues. Germline V CDR1 and CDR2: SGHRS, YFSETQ.

This clonotype was seen more than once but under ten times. The chain carries TRBV30 and TRBJ2-1, with D uncertain. Deletions cut 3 bases from V and 2 bases from J, with 8 bases between. Germline CDR1 and CDR2: GTSNPN and SVGIG (reference sequence). The CDR3 length is 13 residues. This chain's CDR3 is CAWSPEAYNEQFF. The CDR3 coding sequence is TGTGCCTGGAGCCCAGAAGCCTACAATGAGCAGTTCTTC.

The chain has TRBV5-1 and TRBJ2-7; 13 bases are shared with TRBD2. V lost 0 bases to trimming and J lost 2 bases; unmatched junction nucleotides: 5. Germline-derived CDR1 and CDR2 are SGHRS and YFSETQ. CDR3 length equals 17 residues. As DNA, the CDR3 is TGCGCCAGCAGCTTGGCCGGGGGACTAGCGGGGCCCTACGAGCAGTACTTC. As protein: CASSLAGGLAGPYEQYF.

The V gene is TRBV28, the J gene TRBJ1-2; 8 bases match TRBD1. This CDR3 is 14 amino acids long. The trim removed 5 bases at V and 4 bases at J, leaving 6 bases unmatched. Germline CDR1 MDHEN, CDR2 SYDVKM. DNA of the CDR3: TGTGCCAGCAGTGTGGACAGGGAGGTCTATGGCTACACCTTC. As protein: CASSVDREVYGYTF.

There are a few counts of this clonotype. This chain links TRBV5-6 with TRBJ1-2; D is ambiguous. Germline CDR1 reads SGHDT; CDR2 reads YYEEEE. Trimming took 0 bases from V and 7 from J, leaving 22 bases between them. The CDR3 length is 17 residues. CDR3 nucleotides: TGTGCCAGCAGCTTGGCCGCGTTCGGCAGCCCGAATCCTGGCTACACCTTC. As protein: CASSLAAFGSPNPGYTF. The full variable domain, with the rest looked up from reference TRBV5-6 and TRBJ1-2, is DAGVTQSPTHLIKTRGQQVTLRCSPKSGHDTVSWYQQALGQGPQFIFQYYEEEERQRGNFPDRFSGHQFPNYSSELNVNALLLGDSALYLCASSLAAFGSPNPGYTFGSGTRLTVV.

The table lists this clonotype with a few counts. The genes are TRBV3-1 and TRBJ2-3; 8 bases match TRBD2. The length of the CDR3 is 16 residues. The V segment lost 0 bases and the J segment 6 bases; nucleotides outside the gene matches: 8. CDR1 and CDR2 (germline): LGHDT, YNNKEL (reference sequence). The CDR3: CASSQEAGVPSDTQYF. The CDR3 nucleotides are TGTGCCAGCAGCCAAGAAGCGGGAGTCCCCTCGGATACGCAGTATTTT.

CDR3: CASSLWGTNGYTF. The DNA for the CDR3 is TGTGCCAGCAGCTTATGGGGAACTAATGGCTACACCTTC. The V call is TRBV5-6, the J call TRBJ1-2; D unresolved. From germline, CDR1 is SGHDT and CDR2 YYEEEE. Trimming shortened V by 2 bases and J by 6 bases, and 11 bases separated the two germline ends. This CDR3 spans 13 amino acids.

This chain joins TRBV6-5 and TRBJ2-7, with TRBD2 matching over 7 bases. Trimming at V came to 4 bases and at J to 6 bases, leaving 9 bases not matched to a gene. The length of the CDR3 is 14 residues. Germline loops: CDR1 MNHEY, CDR2 SVGAGI. CDR3 residues: CASSWEGKYREQYF. The CDR3 nucleotides read TGTGCCAGCAGTTGGGAGGGAAAATATCGCGAGCAGTACTTC.

This clonotype was counted many times. The rearrangement joins TRBV12-3 or TRBV12-4 to TRBJ2-1, with D maybe TRBD1 (6 bases). V lost 6 bases to trimming and J lost 9 bases, with 9 bases between them. The CDR3 consists of 11 residues. The CDR3 loop is CASREQGEQFF. The CDR3 DNA sequence: TGTGCCAGCAGGGAACAGGGTGAGCAGTTCTTC.

The chain links TRBV7-2 to TRBJ1-5, with D unclear. Germline CDR1 and CDR2: SGHTA and FQGNSA. This CDR3 comprises 13 residues. Trimming shortened V by 2 bases and J by 5 bases, and 7 bases separated the two germline ends. CDR3 nucleotide sequence: TGTGCCAGCAGCTTATCCCGGGATCAGCCCCAGCATTTT. Protein sequence: CASSLSRDQPQHF.

This clonotype has more than one count but fewer than ten. V and J are TRBV5-1 and TRBJ2-3, with D tentatively TRBD1 (5 bases). Germline CDR1 reads SGHRS; CDR2 reads YFSETQ. With 0 bases removed from V and 5 bases from J, the gap between germline ends came to 10 bases. The CDR3 consists of 14 residues. CDR3: CASSLARVEDTQYF. CDR3 DNA: TGCGCCAGCAGCTTGGCCAGGGTGGAAGATACGCAGTATTTT.

V is TRBV3-1 and J is TRBJ2-5, with D possibly matching TRBD2 (6 bases). In germline, CDR1 is LGHDT, CDR2 YNNKEL (reference sequence). The CDR3 is 16 residues long. V was shortened by 3 bases and J by 4 bases, with 18 bases between the two germline ends. DNA for the CDR3: TGTGCCAGCAGCCATTATCCTAGCGTCGGTAGAGAGACCCAGTACTTC. Its translation is CASSHYPSVGRETQYF.

This clonotype occurred a few times. The genes are TRBV25-1 and TRBJ2-3; 8 nucleotides match TRBD2. Germline V lookup: CDR1 MGHDK, CDR2 SYGVNS. The CDR3 length is 15 residues. With 4 bases clipped from V and 4 bases from J, the junction kept 7 bases outside the gene matches. The CDR3 protein is CASSVSGRDPDTQYF. The CDR3 DNA reads as TGTGCCAGCAGTGTCAGCGGGAGAGACCCAGATACGCAGTATTTT.

A word on this clonotype: Mismatch with germline at one junction end may stem from a read error. The chain uses TRBV11-2 and TRBJ2-5; 15 nucleotides align to TRBD2. CDR3 length: 17 residues. In germline, CDR1 is SGHAT, CDR2 FQNNGV. The chain's CDR3 is CAISHGLAGGPRETQYF. In DNA form, the CDR3 reads TGTGCCATCAGCCATGGACTAGCGGGAGGGCCAAGGGAGACCCAGTACTTC.

The genes are TRBV30 and TRBJ1-1; the D is unclear. V lost 3 bases and J 0 bases, leaving 8 bases between the germline ends. Germline CDR1 reads GTSNPN; CDR2 reads SVGIG (reference sequence). The CDR3 is 13 amino acids. For the CDR3, the DNA is TGTGCCTGGAGCTTGATAATGAACACTGAAGCTTTCTTT. Its protein is CAWSLIMNTEAFF.

This clonotype was observed a few times. The chain carries TRBV2 and TRBJ2-1; a weak D match, TRBD1 (6 bases). The V gene lost 6 bases and the J gene lost 4 bases, with 10 bases spanning the gap. This CDR3 comprises 13 residues. Germline lookup yields CDR1 SNHLY and CDR2 FYNNEI. CDR3: CASSADRYNEQFF. The CDR3 DNA sequence: TGTGCCAGCAGCGCAGACAGGTACAATGAGCAGTTCTTC.

This clonotype was observed at least ten times. The V gene is TRBV18, the J gene TRBJ1-1, with 8 bases fitting TRBD1. Germline trimming cut 3 bases from V and 3 bases from J; bases unmatched to any gene: 0. Germline assignment: CDR1 KGHSH and CDR2 LQKENI. This CDR3 comprises 13 residues. As DNA, the CDR3 is TGTGCCAGCTCACCGACAGGGGACACTGAAGCTTTCTTT. Its protein product is CASSPTGDTEAFF.

This clonotype was seen a few times. This chain uses TRBV7-9 with TRBJ1-2; TRBD1 matches at 7 bases. This CDR3 has 17 residues. Losses at the gene ends were 3 bases for V and 3 bases for J; bases not matched to a gene: 13. CDR1 is SEHNR and CDR2 is FQNEAQ in the germline V gene (reference sequence). The CDR3 DNA reads as TGTGCCAGCAGCTTCCCGACAGGGCCAAAGGCCGACTATGGCTACACCTTC. Its protein product is CASSFPTGPKADYGYTF.

The sample holds a few counts of this clonotype. This chain links TRBV28 with TRBJ2-5, with 15 nucleotides matching TRBD2. Germline CDR1 MDHEN, CDR2 SYDVKM. V shed 8 bases, J shed 1 base, and the junction held 5 bases outside the gene matches. CDR3 length equals 16 residues. CDR3 residues: CASRTSGRASQETQYF. CDR3 nucleotide sequence: TGTGCCAGCCGGACTAGCGGGAGGGCTAGCCAAGAGACCCAGTACTTC. Combining the CDR3 with reference TRBV28 and TRBJ2-5 gives the whole variable domain DVKVTQSSRYLVKRTGEKVFLECVQDMDHENMFWYRQDPGLGLRLIYFSYDVKMKEKGDIPEGYSVSREKKERFSLILESASTNQTSMYLCASRTSGRASQETQYFGPGTRLLVL.

The chain carries TRBV20-1 and TRBJ2-1; the match to TRBD2 covers 10 bases. The CDR3 sequence is 14 residues long. V dropped 6 bases and J dropped 8; count of bases not matched to a gene: 10. CDR1 is DFQATT, CDR2 SNEGSKA, per germline (reference sequence). CDR3 region: CSARASGSIDEQFF. Here the CDR3 DNA reads TGCAGTGCCAGGGCTAGCGGGAGCATCGATGAGCAGTTCTTC.

This clonotype was recorded a few times. This chain joins TRBV20-1 and TRBJ1-2; D uncertain. This CDR3 spans 12 amino acids. The germline gives CDR1 DFQATT, CDR2 SNEGSKA (reference sequence). V was pared by 0 bases and J by 8 bases, with 10 bases between. The CDR3 DNA reads as TGCAGTGCTAGAGACCTCAGGTTCGGCTACACCTTC. It yields the protein CSARDLRFGYTF.

This clonotype was observed many times. V and J are TRBV7-9 and TRBJ2-3; 8 nucleotides match TRBD2. V was pared by 5 bases and J by 1 base, with 5 bases of the junction left unmatched. This CDR3 contains 15 residues. Germline V CDR1 and CDR2: SEHNR, FQNEAQ (reference sequence). The CDR3 loop is CASSNPGGGTDTQYF. Here the CDR3 DNA reads TGTGCCAGCAGCAACCCCGGGGGGGGCACAGATACGCAGTATTTT.